This record looks at one T cell receptor beta chain sequence and its context. The V and J ends lost 7 bases and 4 bases respectively, with 8 bases between them. Germline CDR1 ENHRY, CDR2 SYGVKD. The CDR3 runs to 11 residues. This PCR relied on a set of 60 Vbeta primers and 13 Jbeta primers. Method: immunoSEQ multiplex PCR; TCRdb's copy keeps in-frame clones and lacks some. The sample lists approximately 98,000 clones; around 72% were seen once. The data stem from a study of cytomegalovirus exposure and HLA in healthy donors. The receptor comes from a male donor in good health and CMV-seronegative. This chain joins TRBV10-3 and TRBJ2-7; maybe TRBD1 (6 bases). Source material: PBMCs. CDR3 nucleotides: TGTGCCATCACTCAGGGGTACGAGCAGTACTTC. Its translation is CAITQGYEQYF.